These T cell receptor beta chains were read from a single sample in a study of early T cells in non-severe SARS-CoV-2 infection. TCRdb reanalysed the 5' RACE reads using MiXCR and keeps one entry per CDR3 protein. Among some 66,000 distinct CDR3 sequences, around 13% were seen once, and the ten largest hold approximately 5.5%. The material sequenced was whole blood. The receptors were gathered from an adult who was a healthcare worker with PCR-confirmed SARS-CoV-2 infection or an uninfected control (not recorded which). The CDR3 runs from the conserved cysteine through the conserved F or W. The D gene is left open where the match is weak. Part of the rows lack a size; the others show once, few, many or a class for expanded clones.

J: TRBJ2-5; size: NA; V: TRBV7-2; D: TRBD2; DNA: TGTGCCAGCGGAAGACTAGCGAAAGAGACCCAGTACTTC; CDR3: CASGRLAKETQYF
J: TRBJ1-5; size: many; V: TRBV4-1; D: NA; DNA: TGCGCCAGCAGCCAAGAGGGTGGCGGAGCCAGCAATCAGCCCCAGCATTTT; CDR3: CASSQEGGGASNQPQHF
J: TRBJ1-5; size: many; V: TRBV27; D: NA; DNA: TGTGCCAGCAGTTTAAAGTTGGAAAGGGGGGGTCAGCCCCAGCATTTT; CDR3: CASSLKLERGGQPQHF
J: TRBJ2-7; size: many; V: TRBV10-3; D: NA; DNA: TGTGCCATCAGTTCCCTCTACGAGCAGTACTTC; CDR3: CAISSLYEQYF
J: TRBJ2-2; size: NA; V: TRBV29-1; D: TRBD2; DNA: TGCAGCGTTGAGGGCGGGAGGGCCACCGGGGAGCTGTTTTTT; CDR3: CSVEGGRATGELFF
J: TRBJ2-7; size: NA; V: TRBV20-1; D: TRBD2; DNA: TGCAGTGCTAGGACTAGCGGGAGTGTCTACGAGCAGTACTTC; CDR3: CSARTSGSVYEQYF
J: TRBJ1-2; size: many; V: TRBV20-1; D: TRBD1; DNA: TGCAGTGCTAGCGACAGGGGTTCGGAGTATGGCTACACCTTC; CDR3: CSASDRGSEYGYTF
J: TRBJ2-3; size: many; V: TRBV5-1; D: NA; DNA: TGCGCCAGCAGCCGCACCTCTAGCACAGATACGCAGTATTTT; CDR3: CASSRTSSTDTQYF
J: TRBJ1-1; size: few; V: TRBV10-3; D: NA; DNA: TGTGCCATCAGTGTTAACACGGCAAAGAACACTGAAGCTTTCTTT; CDR3: CAISVNTAKNTEAFF
J: TRBJ1-1; size: many; V: TRBV28; D: TRBD1; DNA: TGTGCCAGCATACTGACAGGGGCTGAAGCTTTCTTT; CDR3: CASILTGAEAFF